The 9 T cell receptor beta chains below come from one sample, sequenced in a study of Ad26.COV2.S vaccination and SARS-CoV-2 variants. The repertoire was sequenced with immunoSEQ multiplex PCR; TCRdb's copy has only in-frame clones and lacks some. The data contain under 550,000 clones, approximately 90% of them singletons. As to treatment: around 19 received Ad26.COV2.S at low or high dose, single or two shots; about 5 received placebo; per-sample allocation not given. It was on day 63 after the first vaccine or placebo injection that samples were taken. This specimen was peripheral blood, taken in a trial of Ad26.COV2.S vaccine versus placebo. The receptors here all came from a person aged 18 to 59 who received the Ad26.COV2.S COVID-19 vaccine or a placebo.

The chain is built from TRBV28 and TRBJ2-5, with TRBD2 as a possible D gene (6 bases). CDR3 size: 12 residues. V lost 7 bases, J lost 5 bases, and 11 bases lay in between. CDR1 is MDHEN, CDR2 SYDVKM, per germline. CDR3 sequence: CASTGVEETQYF. The CDR3 DNA is TGTGCCAGCACGGGAGTGGAGGAGACCCAGTACTTC.

The chain uses TRBV4-2 and TRBJ2-1; 10 bases fit TRBD2. CDR1 and CDR2 from the germline V gene are LGHNA and YNFKEQ. The CDR3 has 14 amino acids. V dropped 5 bases and J dropped 7; count of bases not matched to a gene: 5. In DNA form, the CDR3 reads TGTGCCAGCAGCGGGCCTAGCGGGAGTAATGAGCAGTTCTTC. Translated, it gives CASSGPSGSNEQFF.

The genes are TRBV5-1 and TRBJ1-1; a possible D gene is TRBD1 (5 bases). Between the trimmed V and J ends, which lost 0 bases and 4 bases, there was a span of 7 bases. Germline V gene sequence: CDR1 SGHRS, CDR2 YFSETQ. The CDR3 consists of 13 residues. The CDR3 DNA reads TGCGCCAGCAGCTTGGGAGGGACCACTGAAGCTTTCTTT. Residues: CASSLGGTTEAFF.

The table lists this clone with a count of one. The rearrangement uses TRBV6-5 and TRBJ1-5; maybe TRBD1 (5 bases). CDR1 is MNHEY, CDR2 SVGAGI, per germline. V lost 2 bases to trimming and J lost 0 bases, with 8 bases between them. The CDR3 is 15 amino acids. CDR3 sequence (DNA): TGTGCCAGCAGTTACGTCGACAGTAGCAATCAGCCCCAGCATTTT. Translated: CASSYVDSSNQPQHF.

The sample holds one count of this clone. This chain connects TRBV3-1 (or the pseudogene TRBV3-2) to TRBJ2-1; TRBD1 matches at 9 bases. CDR3 size: 16 residues. The germline V gene encodes CDR1 LGHDT and CDR2 YNNKEL (reference sequence). The V segment lost 1 base and the J segment 13 bases; nucleotides outside the gene matches: 14. The CDR3 reads CASSQARTGEQLGQFF. The DNA for the CDR3 is TGTGCCAGCAGCCAAGCGAGGACAGGGGAGCAATTGGGACAGTTCTTC.

The gene calls are TRBV27 and TRBJ2-2; 9 nucleotides agree with TRBD2. Losses at the gene ends were 6 bases for V and 2 bases for J; bases not matched to a gene: 4. The germline V gene encodes CDR1 MNHEY and CDR2 SMNVEV (reference sequence). There are 15 residues in the CDR3. This chain's CDR3 is CASSEGLANTGELFF. Here the CDR3 DNA reads TGTGCCAGCAGCGAGGGACTAGCAAACACCGGGGAGCTGTTTTTT.

The CDR3 DNA is TGTGCCAGCAGCTTAATGGGCGGGAGTTCCGGGGAGCTGTTTTTT. It specifies CASSLMGGSSGELFF. V gene TRBV7-2 combines with J gene TRBJ2-2; TRBD2 aligns across 7 bases. Germline trimming cut 2 bases from V and 6 bases from J; bases unmatched to any gene: 6. This CDR3 comprises 15 residues. Per germline, CDR1 SGHTA and CDR2 FQGNSA.

The V gene is TRBV5-6, the J gene TRBJ2-7; 9 bases agree with TRBD2. Trimming at V came to 1 base and at J to 3 bases, leaving 11 bases not matched to a gene. The CDR3 consists of 17 residues. Germline CDR1 SGHDT, CDR2 YYEEEE. CDR3 residues: CASSLLVAGVGFYEQYF. The CDR3 region has the DNA TGTGCCAGCAGCTTGCTTGTAGCGGGAGTCGGTTTCTACGAGCAGTACTTC.

The V gene is TRBV7-9, the J gene TRBJ1-5, with TRBD1 matching 9 bases. Germline CDR1 SEHNR, CDR2 FQNEAQ (reference sequence). This CDR3 is built from 15 residues. Germline trimming cut 5 bases from V and 5 bases from J; bases unmatched to any gene: 7. The DNA of the CDR3 is TGTGCCAGCAGCCCGGACAGGGGAGGCGATCAGCCCCAGCATTTT. Its protein is CASSPDRGGDQPQHF. Complete variable domain (other parts from reference TRBV7-9 and TRBJ1-5): DTGVSQNPRHKITKRGQNVTFRCDPISEHNRLYWYRQTLGQGPEFLTYFQNEAQLEKSRLLSDRFSAERPKGSFSTLEIQRTEQGDSAMYLCASSPDRGGDQPQHFGDGTRLSIL.